The clone carrying this T cell receptor (beta chain) was detected only a few times. This sample was included in a study of blood T cell repertoires in COVID-19. As for the study in general: There were acute and convalescent COVID-19 samples, and they came from the United States, Italy and Spain.

In germline, CDR1 is ENHRY, CDR2 SYGVKD. V lost 10 bases, J lost 6 bases, and 11 bases stayed unmatched. This CDR3 is 14 amino acids long. In the authors' methods: Nucleated cell number was recorded as an estimate derived from reference gene primer amplification. Generated by immunoSEQ multiplex PCR, the TCRdb table keeps only in-frame clones and is missing some. D and trimming were read from the DNA, whereas the V and J calls and clone size are those reported in that table. The sample carries approximately 70,000 clones, roughly 92% recorded once. What was sequenced was peripheral blood. This TCR was sampled from a man between 50 and 59 years old with COVID-19, enrolled during active disease. The chain carries TRBV10-3 and TRBJ1-5, with TRBD1 identical over 8 bases. The CDR3 DNA reads TGTGCCACCGCCTATGACAGGGGAGCTCAGCCCCAGCATTTT. Its protein product is CATAYDRGAQPQHF.